In its sample, the clone carrying this TCR beta chain was seen once. Antigen: not known. This sample stems from a study of cytomegalovirus exposure and HLA in healthy donors. The overall study: An analysis done earlier identified approximately 120 million unique TCR beta sequences from about 179 million T cells. Overall study findings and caveats: A missense variant in DCLRE1C was later tied to TCR beta V- and J-gene trimming. The study listed some 160 cytomegalovirus-associated TCR beta chains. Under in vitro conditions, a few CMV-associated chains were confirmed as specific for CMV antigens.

The CDR3 is made up of 13 amino acids. Between the trimmed V and J ends, which lost 2 bases and 4 bases, there was a span of 9 bases. Germline CDR1 SGHAT, CDR2 FQNNGV. 60 Vbeta and 13 Jbeta primers were used in PCR. Profiled with immunoSEQ multiplex PCR; TCRdb holds only in-frame clones, not every one. This table has some 67,000 clones, about 80% appearing once. The specimen sequenced was PBMCs. The rearrangement links TRBV11-2 to TRBJ2-7; D is uncertain. The sequence derives from a man aged 55 to 70 in good health and CMV-seropositive. CDR3 protein: CASSLNRLYEQYF. The CDR3 nucleotides read TGTGCCAGCAGCTTAAACCGACTTTACGAGCAGTACTTC.